These T cell receptor beta chains were read from a single sample in a study of regulatory T cells in long-lasting Graves disease. Via MiXCR, TCRdb re-called the multiplex PCR reads, giving one row per CDR3 protein. Here the sample spans some 490,000 distinct CDR3 sequences, around 13% being singletons. The sample also formed part of further work on T cells in Graves' hyperthyroidism and ophthalmopathy.

The sample in question was peripheral blood mononuclear cells (PBMCs), obtained at new diagnosis, from a patient treated with antithyroid drugs. The origin of the receptors is a young woman with Graves disease. CDR3s include the opening cysteine and the closing phenylalanine or tryptophan. A D gene is named only where the DNA matches it firmly. Clone size is not always given. Where it is, it says once, few, many or a class for expanded clones.

V	D	J	size	DNA	CDR3
TRBV19	TRBD2	TRBJ2-3	few	TGTGCCAGTAGAGAAGCGGGAGTAGTGAATACGCAGTATTTT	CASREAGVVNTQYF
TRBV6-1	TRBD1	TRBJ1-2	many	TGTGCCAGCAGATCAGGACAGGGGAAGTTAGGCTACACCTTC	CASRSGQGKLGYTF
TRBV2	NA	TRBJ2-1	many	TGTGCCAGCAGTGTTTTACCGACAACCTACAATGAGCAGTTCTTC	CASSVLPTTYNEQFF
TRBV25-1	TRBD2	TRBJ2-1	many	TGTGCCAGCAGTGTTCTAGCGGCTAGAAGCTCCTACAATGAGCAGTTCTTC	CASSVLAARSSYNEQFF
TRBV19	TRBD2	TRBJ2-1	few	TGTGCCAGTAGCGGACTAGCGGGAACGGTCCGATACAATGAGCAGTTCTTC	CASSGLAGTVRYNEQFF
TRBV19	NA	TRBJ2-7	few	TGTGCCAGTAGTATAGCTGCAGGGCACAACGAGCAGTACTTC	CASSIAAGHNEQYF
TRBV2	NA	TRBJ1-5	many	TGTGCCAGCAGTGACCGGGTGGGCAATCAGCCCCAGCATTTT	CASSDRVGNQPQHF
TRBV25-1	NA	TRBJ2-7	few	TGTGCCAGCAGACATCCGGGAGTGGGGGGCTACGAGCAGTACTTC	CASRHPGVGGYEQYF
TRBV5-1	NA	TRBJ2-2	many	TGCGCCAGCGAGGGCGGGGCGAACACCGGGGAGCTGTTTTTT	CASEGGANTGELFF
TRBV27	TRBD1	TRBJ2-1	NA	TGTGCCAGCAGTCGTCCATGGAGACAGGGTTGGTTCTTC	CASSRPWRQGWFF
TRBV20-1	NA	TRBJ1-5	many	TGCAGTGCTAGACTACAGGGCGCCAATCAGCCCCAGCATTTT	CSARLQGANQPQHF
TRBV13	NA	TRBJ2-7	many	TGTGCCAGCAGCTTAGGGGGATGGGGCACTGCATACGAGCAGTACTTC	CASSLGGWGTAYEQYF
TRBV7-2	NA	TRBJ1-2	many	TGTGCCAGCAGCCGGGCCAACTATGGCTACACCTTC	CASSRANYGYTF
TRBV28	NA	TRBJ2-4	NA	TGTGCCAGCAGTCCATACAAACGTAAGGAGGCCGAAAACATTCAGTACTTC	CASSPYKRKEAENIQYF
TRBV20-1	TRBD2	TRBJ2-1	many	TGCAGTCCGGTGGTCCTAGCGGGAAATGAGCAGTTCTTC	CSPVVLAGNEQFF
TRBV20-1	TRBD2	TRBJ2-7	many	TGCAGTGCTGAAAATACCGGGACTAGCGGAAAGTACGAGCAGTACTTC	CSAENTGTSGKYEQYF
TRBV20-1	TRBD1	TRBJ1-2	few	TGCAGTGCTCCCATAGCGCGACAGGGAAGAGGGAACTATGGCTACACCTTC	CSAPIARQGRGNYGYTF
TRBV30	TRBD2	TRBJ2-1	NA	TGTGCCTGGACGGAAGCGGGAGGGCCAAGGAATGAGCAGTTCTTC	CAWTEAGGPRNEQFF
TRBV7-8	NA	TRBJ1-2	many	TGTGCCAGCAGCTTAGTGGAGTATAACTATGGCTACACCTTC	CASSLVEYNYGYTF
TRBV2	NA	TRBJ2-5	many	TGTGCCAGCAGTGATCGTCTAGCAGGGGAGACCCAGTACTTC	CASSDRLAGETQYF